The source of this T cell receptor beta chain is a study of blood T cell repertoires in COVID-19. Measured with immunoSEQ multiplex PCR; TCRdb has only the in-frame clones, and not every one. Altogether about 75,000 clones are present, about 79% being singletons, with the ten largest covering 20% to 25%. V was shortened by 2 bases and J by 4 bases, with 12 bases between the two germline ends. The CDR3 loop spans 14 amino acids. Germline assignment: CDR1 SGHRS and CDR2 YFSETQ. Sequencing input: peripheral blood. V gene TRBV5-1 combines with J gene TRBJ1-1; D perhaps matches TRBD1 (6 bases). The sequence was obtained from a woman in her fifties or sixties with acute or convalescent COVID-19. The CDR3, as DNA: TGCGCCAGCAGCTTTGGGGGGGCTATCACTGAAGCTTTCTTT. Translated, it gives CASSFGGAITEAFF.